This T cell receptor (beta chain) was recorded in a study of regulatory T cells in long-lasting Graves disease. This clonotype has a handful of counts. To make TCR beta libraries, researchers used iRepertoire HTBI primers and Arm-PCR of CDR3 regions. Each CDR3 protein is one row after TCRdb ran MiXCR on the multiplex PCR reads. The repertoire holds roughly 500,000 distinct CDR3 sequences, approximately 15% seen once, with approximately 17% in the top ten. CDR3 length: 13 residues. The V gene's germline CDR1 is KGHSH and CDR2 LQKENI. The V gene lost 2 bases and the J gene lost 6 bases, with 11 bases spanning the gap. Time point reported: newly diagnosed GD, antithyroid drugs for less than 3 months. There was RNA extracted from PBMCs, and the TCR library was made from it. This same sample was also part of a study on T cells in Graves' hyperthyroidism and ophthalmopathy. As that report states: Researchers ran a first-round RT-PCR on the TCR CDR3 using the HTBI primer set.

The chain uses TRBV18 and TRBJ2-7; D is perhaps TRBD1 (6 bases). This material consisted of peripheral blood mononuclear cells (PBMCs), taken at new diagnosis, from a patient treated with antithyroid drugs. This clonotype was sampled from a woman aged 45-65 years with Graves disease. CDR3 loop: CASSPEQGGEQYF. CDR3 DNA sequence: TGTGCCAGCTCACCAGAACAGGGTGGCGAGCAGTACTTC.